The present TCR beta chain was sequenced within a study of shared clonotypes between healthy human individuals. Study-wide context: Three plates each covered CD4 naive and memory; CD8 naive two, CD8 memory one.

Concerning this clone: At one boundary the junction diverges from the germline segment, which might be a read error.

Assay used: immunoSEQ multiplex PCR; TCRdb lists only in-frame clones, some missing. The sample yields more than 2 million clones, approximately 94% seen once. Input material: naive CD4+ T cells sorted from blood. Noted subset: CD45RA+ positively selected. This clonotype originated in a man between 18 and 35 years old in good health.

Here the CDR3 reads CGARTGTSEQFF. The CDR3 coding sequence is TGCGGCGCGAGGACAGGGACTAGTGAGCAGTTCTTC. The chain uses TRBV6-6 and TRBJ2-1; D is tentatively TRBD1 or TRBD2 (8 bases each). This CDR3 has 12 residues. In germline, CDR1 is MNHNY, CDR2 SVGAGI (reference sequence).